This section outlines one TCR beta chain sequence together with its context. Its specificity is unknown. The entry originates in a study of T cell repertoires in cytomegalovirus infection. General study findings and limits: Ex vivo, HLA-C-restricted CMV-specific TCR beta clonotypes prevailed over the rest of the response.

V shed 3 bases and J shed 7 bases, with 6 bases lying between them. The CDR3 sequence is 12 residues long. Germline V gene data show CDR1 as MNHEY and CDR2 as SMNVEV (reference sequence). TCRdb re-called the reads with MiXCR, one entry per CDR3 protein. The sample has under 200,000 distinct CDR3 sequences, roughly 27% seen once. The source is a human donor in good health (CMV status not recorded). Some clones in this sample may be carry-over from other donors' samples. V usage is TRBV27 and J usage is TRBJ2-2, with D unclear. What was sequenced was PBMCs. CDR3 in amino acids: CASSFRGGELFF. DNA for the CDR3: TGTGCCAGCAGTTTCCGTGGCGGGGAGCTGTTTTTT.